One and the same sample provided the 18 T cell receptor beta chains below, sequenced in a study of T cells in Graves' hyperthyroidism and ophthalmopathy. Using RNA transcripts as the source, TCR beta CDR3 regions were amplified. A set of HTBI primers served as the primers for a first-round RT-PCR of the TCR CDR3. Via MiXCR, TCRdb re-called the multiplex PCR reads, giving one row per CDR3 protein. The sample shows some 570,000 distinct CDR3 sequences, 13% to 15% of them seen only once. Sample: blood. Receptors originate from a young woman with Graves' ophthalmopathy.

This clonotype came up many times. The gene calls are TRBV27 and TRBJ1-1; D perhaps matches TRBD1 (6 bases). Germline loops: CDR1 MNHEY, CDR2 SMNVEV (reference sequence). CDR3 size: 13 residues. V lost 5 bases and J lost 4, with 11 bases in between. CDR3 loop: CASSTQGRTEAFF. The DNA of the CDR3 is TGTGCCAGCAGTACCCAGGGGCGCACTGAAGCTTTCTTT.

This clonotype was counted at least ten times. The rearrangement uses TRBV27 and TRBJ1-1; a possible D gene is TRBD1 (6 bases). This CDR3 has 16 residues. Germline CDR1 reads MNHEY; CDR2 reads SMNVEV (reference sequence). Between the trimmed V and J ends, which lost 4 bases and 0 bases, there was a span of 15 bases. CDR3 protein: CASSWSSGQLNTEAFF. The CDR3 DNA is TGTGCCAGCAGTTGGTCTTCAGGACAGTTGAACACTGAAGCTTTCTTT.

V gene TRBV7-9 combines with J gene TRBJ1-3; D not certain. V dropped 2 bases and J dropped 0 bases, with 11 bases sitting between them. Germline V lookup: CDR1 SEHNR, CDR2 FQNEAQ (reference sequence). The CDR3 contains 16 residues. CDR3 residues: CASSLFDAGSGNTIYF. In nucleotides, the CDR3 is TGTGCCAGCAGCTTATTCGACGCAGGCTCTGGAAACACCATATATTTT.

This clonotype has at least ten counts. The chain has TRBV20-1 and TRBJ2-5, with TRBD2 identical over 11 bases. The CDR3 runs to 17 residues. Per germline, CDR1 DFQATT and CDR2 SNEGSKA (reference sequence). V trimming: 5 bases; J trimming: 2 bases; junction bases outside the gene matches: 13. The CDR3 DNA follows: TGCAGTGCTCGCGGGACTAGCGGCCAACGGCTACAAGAGACCCAGTACTTC. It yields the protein CSARGTSGQRLQETQYF.

The CDR3 region is CASSLAPGTSVREQFF. The CDR3 coding sequence is TGTGCCAGCAGCCTAGCGCCCGGGACTAGCGTCCGCGAGCAGTTCTTC. V and J are TRBV9 and TRBJ2-1, with TRBD2 identical over 10 bases. This CDR3 contains 16 residues. Germline loops: CDR1 SGDLS, CDR2 YYNGEE. With V trimmed by 4 bases and J by 10 bases, 14 bases remained unmatched.

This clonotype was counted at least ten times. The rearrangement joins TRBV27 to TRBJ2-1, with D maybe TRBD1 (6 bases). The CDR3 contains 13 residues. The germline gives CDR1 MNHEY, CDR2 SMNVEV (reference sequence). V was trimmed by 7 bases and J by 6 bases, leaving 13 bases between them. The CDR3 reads CASIKQGFNEQFF. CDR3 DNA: TGTGCCAGCATTAAGCAGGGGTTCAATGAGCAGTTCTTC.

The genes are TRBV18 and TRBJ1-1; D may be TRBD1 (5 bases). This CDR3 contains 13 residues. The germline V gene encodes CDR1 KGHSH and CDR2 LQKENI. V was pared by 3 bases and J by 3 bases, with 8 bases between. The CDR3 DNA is TGTGCCAGCTCACCCAGGGACGACACTGAAGCTTTCTTT. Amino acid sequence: CASSPRDDTEAFF.

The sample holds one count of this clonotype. The CDR3 sequence is CASSDEGHNEQFF. DNA for the CDR3: TGTGCCAGCAGTGATGAGGGCCACAATGAGCAGTTCTTC. The chain recombines TRBV6-1 with TRBJ2-1; D may be TRBD2 (5 bases). V gave up 3 bases and J gave up 5 bases, with 8 bases separating them. The CDR3 is 13 amino acids. Germline V gene lookup returns CDR1 MNHNS and CDR2 SASEGT.

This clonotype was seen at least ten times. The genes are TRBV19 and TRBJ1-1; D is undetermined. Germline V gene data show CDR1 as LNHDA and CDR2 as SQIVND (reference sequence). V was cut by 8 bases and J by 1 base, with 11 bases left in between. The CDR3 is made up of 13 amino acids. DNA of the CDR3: TGTGCCAGTCAACCTACAGCGAACACTGAAGCTTTCTTT. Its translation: CASQPTANTEAFF.

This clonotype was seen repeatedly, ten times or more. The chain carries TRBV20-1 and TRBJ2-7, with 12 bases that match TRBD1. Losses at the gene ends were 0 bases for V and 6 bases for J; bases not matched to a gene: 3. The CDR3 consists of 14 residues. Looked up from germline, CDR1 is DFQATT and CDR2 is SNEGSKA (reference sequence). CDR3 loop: CSAREGQGAAEQYF. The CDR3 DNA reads TGCAGTGCTAGAGAGGGACAGGGGGCCGCCGAGCAGTACTTC.

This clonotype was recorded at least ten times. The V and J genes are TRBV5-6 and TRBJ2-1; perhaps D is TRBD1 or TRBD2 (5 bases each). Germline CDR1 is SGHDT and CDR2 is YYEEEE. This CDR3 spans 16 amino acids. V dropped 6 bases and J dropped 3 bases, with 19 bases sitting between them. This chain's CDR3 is CASTPGRVSFYNEQFF. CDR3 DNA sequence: TGTGCCAGCACCCCGGGGCGGGTATCATTCTACAATGAGCAGTTCTTC.

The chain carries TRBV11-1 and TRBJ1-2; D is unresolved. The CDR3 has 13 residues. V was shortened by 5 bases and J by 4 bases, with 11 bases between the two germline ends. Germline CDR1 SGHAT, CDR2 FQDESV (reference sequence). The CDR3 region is CASSRGSFYGYTF. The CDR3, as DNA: TGTGCCAGCAGCCGAGGGAGTTTCTATGGCTACACCTTC.

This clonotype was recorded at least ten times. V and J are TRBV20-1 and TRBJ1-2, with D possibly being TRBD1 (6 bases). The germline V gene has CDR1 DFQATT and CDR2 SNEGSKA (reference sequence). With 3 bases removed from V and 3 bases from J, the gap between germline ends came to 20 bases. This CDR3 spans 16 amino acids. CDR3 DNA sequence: TGCAGTGCTAGGCACTGGGAGGACAGAGTCTACTATGGCTACACCTTC. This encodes CSARHWEDRVYYGYTF.

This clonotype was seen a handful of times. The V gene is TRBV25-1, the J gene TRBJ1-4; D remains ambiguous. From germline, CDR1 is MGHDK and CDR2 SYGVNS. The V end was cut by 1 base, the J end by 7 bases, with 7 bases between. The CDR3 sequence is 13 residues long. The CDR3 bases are TGTGCCAGCAGTGAATTGACCCTTGAAAAACTGTTTTTT. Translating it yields CASSELTLEKLFF.

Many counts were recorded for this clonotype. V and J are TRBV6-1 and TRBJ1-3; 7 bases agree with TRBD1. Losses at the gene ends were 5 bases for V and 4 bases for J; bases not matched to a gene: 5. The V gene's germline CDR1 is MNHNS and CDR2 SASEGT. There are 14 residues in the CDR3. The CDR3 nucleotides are TGTGCCAGCAGTTACACGGGACAGGGAAACACCATATATTTT. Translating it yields CASSYTGQGNTIYF.

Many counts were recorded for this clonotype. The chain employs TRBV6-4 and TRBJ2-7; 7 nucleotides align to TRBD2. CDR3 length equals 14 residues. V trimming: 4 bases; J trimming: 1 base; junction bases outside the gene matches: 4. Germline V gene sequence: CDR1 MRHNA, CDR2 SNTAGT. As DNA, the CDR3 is TGTGCCAGCAGTGCTAGCGGCAAGTCCTACGAGCAGTACTTC. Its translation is CASSASGKSYEQYF.

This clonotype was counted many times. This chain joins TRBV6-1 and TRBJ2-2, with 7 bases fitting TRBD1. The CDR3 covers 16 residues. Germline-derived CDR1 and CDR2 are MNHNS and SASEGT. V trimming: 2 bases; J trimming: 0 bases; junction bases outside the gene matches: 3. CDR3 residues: CASSEQGVANTGELFF. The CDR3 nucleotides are TGTGCCAGCAGTGAACAGGGGGTGGCGAACACCGGGGAGCTGTTTTTT.

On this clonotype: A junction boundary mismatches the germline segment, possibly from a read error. The CDR3 DNA sequence: TGTTCCAGCAGCTTAGCGACCTACGAGCAGTACTTC. This sequence encodes CSSSLATYEQYF. The chain links TRBV7-9 to TRBJ2-7; D is possibly TRBD2 (5 bases). CDR3 size: 12 residues. Per germline, CDR1 SEHNR and CDR2 FQNEAQ (reference sequence).